These 23 T cell receptor beta chains came from one sample sequenced in a study of identical twins. TCRdb called the 5' RACE reads again in MiXCR, with one record for every CDR3 protein. The sample has about 900,000 distinct CDR3 sequences, about 12% seen once. These data were also filed under a second study, of yellow fever vaccine responses in identical twins.

Sequencing was carried out using PBMCs. The receptors were gathered from a young woman in good health.

This clonotype appeared a few times. This rearrangement joins TRBV15 to TRBJ2-1; D not certain. Between the trimmed V and J ends, which lost 5 bases and 10 bases, there was a span of 12 bases. CDR3 length: 12 residues. The germline gives CDR1 LNHNV, CDR2 YYDKDF (reference sequence). CDR3 protein: CATSPRVPEQFF. The CDR3 region has the DNA TGTGCCACCAGCCCCCGGGTCCCGGAGCAGTTCTTC.

The chain uses TRBV12-3 or TRBV12-4 and TRBJ2-2; TRBD2 is a possible D gene (6 bases). The CDR3 is 17 residues long. Trimming pared 3 bases from V and 2 bases from J, leaving 16 bases between. CDR3 nucleotides: TGTGCCAGCAGTTTTGGGGGGAGTGAAGGAAACACCGGGGAGCTGTTTTTT. Its translation: CASSFGGSEGNTGELFF.

The table lists this clonotype with many counts. The chain combines TRBV10-2 with TRBJ1-5; a weak D match, TRBD1 (5 bases). This CDR3 contains 16 residues. Germline CDR1 reads WSHSY; CDR2 reads SAAADI. Trimming cost V 4 bases and J 3 bases, with 16 bases left between them. CDR3 sequence (DNA): TGCGCCAGCAGTGCCCAAACAGGTGGTCTCAATCAGCCCCAGCATTTT. It encodes CASSAQTGGLNQPQHF.

The rearrangement links TRBV20-1 to TRBJ1-5, with TRBD1 as a possible D gene (6 bases). Germline CDR1 DFQATT, CDR2 SNEGSKA (reference sequence). This CDR3 comprises 17 residues. Trimming removed 0 bases from V and 1 base from J, with 16 bases in between. CDR3 loop: CSARDNDRFPSNQPQHF. CDR3 nucleotide sequence: TGCAGTGCTAGAGATAACGACAGGTTCCCAAGCAATCAGCCCCAGCATTTT.

A few counts support this clonotype. The gene calls are TRBV7-9 and TRBJ1-2; D call uncertain. This CDR3 contains 15 residues. Germline CDR1 SEHNR, CDR2 FQNEAQ (reference sequence). V was trimmed by 1 base and J by 4 bases, leaving 13 bases between them. The DNA of the CDR3 is TGTGCCAGCAGCTTAGGGGGTGTTGGCACCTATGGCTACACCTTC. Encoded protein: CASSLGGVGTYGYTF. The complete variable domain, with remaining parts taken from reference TRBV7-9 and TRBJ1-2, reads DTGVSQNPRHKITKRGQNVTFRCDPISEHNRLYWYRQTLGQGPEFLTYFQNEAQLEKSRLLSDRFSAERPKGSFSTLEIQRTEQGDSAMYLCASSLGGVGTYGYTFGSGTRLTVV.

This clonotype was observed a handful of times. This sequence joins TRBV7-2 and TRBJ2-1; D might be TRBD1 (6 bases). Per the germline V gene, CDR1 is SGHTA and CDR2 is FQGNSA. The CDR3 has 16 residues. Deletions cut 1 base from V and 10 bases from J, with 20 bases between. CDR3 sequence reads: CASSLGAQGIGKEQFF. The CDR3 coding sequence is TGTGCCAGCAGCTTAGGGGCCCAGGGGATAGGCAAGGAGCAGTTCTTC. Drawing the rest from reference TRBV7-2 and TRBJ2-1, the complete variable domain is GAGVSQSPSNKVTEKGKDVELRCDPISGHTALYWYRQSLGQGLEFLIYFQGNSAPDKSGLPSDRFSAERTGGSVSTLTIQRTQQEDSAVYLCASSLGAQGIGKEQFFGPGTRLTVL.

This clonotype was seen only a few times. The V gene is TRBV5-1, the J gene TRBJ2-7; the match to TRBD2 covers 9 bases. Germline V gives CDR1 SGHRS, CDR2 YFSETQ. V lost 3 bases, J lost 6 bases, and 10 bases stayed unmatched. The CDR3 extends over 15 amino acids. In DNA form, the CDR3 reads TGCGCCAGCAGCTGGGGAGCGGGAGGAACCACCGAGCAGTACTTC. Protein product: CASSWGAGGTTEQYF.

Many counts were recorded for this clonotype. This chain connects TRBV24-1 to TRBJ2-3, with 11 nucleotides matching TRBD2. This CDR3 is built from 16 residues. Looked up from germline, CDR1 is KGHDR and CDR2 is SFDVKD. Trimming at V came to 4 bases and at J to 4 bases, leaving 6 bases not matched to a gene. The CDR3: CATSEPTSGAADTQYF. CDR3 nucleotide sequence: TGTGCCACCAGTGAACCGACTAGCGGGGCGGCAGATACGCAGTATTTT.

This clonotype was counted ten times or more. The V call is TRBV6-1, the J call TRBJ2-1, with D maybe TRBD1 (6 bases). The germline V and J ends were trimmed by 5 bases and 1 base, with 12 bases remaining between them. The CDR3 is made up of 15 amino acids. Germline CDR1 is MNHNS and CDR2 is SASEGT. The CDR3: CASSPTQGSYNEQFF. DNA for the CDR3: TGTGCCAGCAGTCCGACTCAGGGGTCCTACAATGAGCAGTTCTTC.

V usage is TRBV10-2 and J usage is TRBJ2-1; D remains ambiguous. Germline V gene sequence: CDR1 WSHSY, CDR2 SAAADI. This CDR3 spans 13 amino acids. V was pared by 6 bases and J by 3 bases, with 9 bases between. The CDR3 spells CASRVDDYNEQFF. The CDR3 bases are TGCGCCAGCAGGGTGGACGACTACAATGAGCAGTTCTTC.

The rearrangement links TRBV12-3 or TRBV12-4 to TRBJ2-5; TRBD2 agrees at 9 bases. The trim removed 1 base at V and 5 bases at J, leaving 17 bases unmatched. The CDR3 is made up of 19 amino acids. As DNA, the CDR3 is TGTGCCAGCAGTTTAGTAGCGGCGGGCGGGAGGGCCTTAGGGGAGACCCAGTACTTC. It is translated as CASSLVAAGGRALGETQYF.

The V gene is TRBV6-1, the J gene TRBJ2-1; tentatively, D is TRBD1 (5 bases). Germline loops: CDR1 MNHNS, CDR2 SASEGT. V shed 7 bases and J shed 4 bases, with 14 bases lying between them. There are 14 residues in the CDR3. In DNA, the CDR3 is TGTGCCAGCATGCGCAGGGAAGGTTACAATGAGCAGTTCTTC. Translating it yields CASMRREGYNEQFF.

The chain combines TRBV4-1 with TRBJ2-7; 7 bases match TRBD2. CDR1 and CDR2 (germline): MGHRA, YSYEKL. Trimming removed 0 bases from V and 6 bases from J; junction bases left unmatched: 2. The CDR3 has 13 amino acids. The CDR3 nucleotides are TGCGCCAGCAGCCAAGATGGACTAGTCGAGCAGTACTTC. It translates to CASSQDGLVEQYF.

This chain joins TRBV5-1 and TRBJ1-1; TRBD1 agrees at 10 bases. The trim removed 5 bases at V and 2 bases at J, leaving 3 bases unmatched. The CDR3 runs 14 residues. Germline V gene lookup returns CDR1 SGHRS and CDR2 YFSETQ. CDR3 DNA sequence: TGCGCCAGCAGGTGGACAGGGGGAAACACTGAAGCTTTCTTT. The encoded protein is CASRWTGGNTEAFF.

This clonotype came up a few times. J is TRBJ2-2 and V is TRBV18; 8 bases match TRBD1. Per germline, CDR1 KGHSH and CDR2 LQKENI. Unmatched junction bases numbered 8, after V lost 5 bases and J lost 6 bases. The CDR3 covers 15 residues. CDR3 loop: CASSNRQGRAGELFF. Written as DNA, the CDR3 is TGTGCCAGCTCAAATCGACAGGGGAGAGCCGGGGAGCTGTTTTTT.

V is TRBV7-7 and J is TRBJ2-1, with 11 positions matching TRBD2. The CDR3 length is 20 residues. J was trimmed by 0 bases and V by 1 base; bases with no gene match: 11. Germline V CDR1 and CDR2: SSHAT, FNYEAQ (reference sequence). This CDR3 reads CASSLGDSGGAKDSYNEQFF. The CDR3 DNA reads as TGTGCCAGCAGCTTAGGCGATAGCGGGGGGGCGAAAGACTCCTACAATGAGCAGTTCTTC.

Many counts were recorded for this clonotype. The chain uses TRBV5-1 and TRBJ2-5, with D maybe TRBD2 (6 bases). CDR1 is SGHRS, CDR2 YFSETQ, per germline. V was shortened by 1 base and J by 5 bases, with 12 bases between the two germline ends. The CDR3 spans 14 residues. The CDR3 DNA reads TGCGCCAGCAGCTTGTTCGTGGGGAGGGAGACCCAGTACTTC. Translating it yields CASSLFVGRETQYF.

This clonotype has a handful of counts. The J gene is TRBJ1-1, the V gene TRBV4-1; D is possibly TRBD1 (6 bases). CDR3 length equals 16 residues. The germline CDR1 and CDR2 sequences are MGHRA and YSYEKL. V lost 0 bases and J lost 7, with 18 bases in between. The CDR3 DNA reads TGCGCCAGCAGCCAAGAAGGTAGAGGACAGTTAAATGAAGCTTTCTTT. It translates to CASSQEGRGQLNEAFF.

This clonotype was found a few times. The V and J genes are TRBV7-9 and TRBJ2-5; 10 positions match TRBD1. CDR1 SEHNR and CDR2 FQNEAQ come from the germline V gene (reference sequence). J was trimmed by 5 bases and V by 4 bases; bases with no gene match: 7. The CDR3 runs 15 residues. The CDR3 sequence is CASSSQGQGRETQYF. The CDR3 DNA sequence: TGTGCCAGCAGCTCCCAGGGACAGGGGCGGGAGACCCAGTACTTC. The full variable domain, rest sourced from reference TRBV7-9 and TRBJ2-5, is DTGVSQNPRHKITKRGQNVTFRCDPISEHNRLYWYRQTLGQGPEFLTYFQNEAQLEKSRLLSDRFSAERPKGSFSTLEIQRTEQGDSAMYLCASSSQGQGRETQYFGPGTRLLVL.

Here the CDR3 reads CASSYELAGNTQYF. The CDR3 DNA is TGTGCCAGCAGTTACGAACTAGCGGGTAATACGCAGTATTTT. The V gene is TRBV6-5, the J gene TRBJ2-3; 9 positions match TRBD2. Losses at the gene ends were 2 bases for V and 7 bases for J; bases not matched to a gene: 4. This CDR3 contains 14 residues. Germline V lookup: CDR1 MNHEY, CDR2 SVGAGI.

The table lists this clonotype with a few counts. The chain joins TRBV12-3 or TRBV12-4 to TRBJ2-3; 9 bases line up with TRBD2. Germline trimming cut 7 bases from V and 0 bases from J; bases unmatched to any gene: 5. This CDR3 region has 15 residues. The CDR3 nucleotides read TGTGCCAGCACCATTAGCGGGAGAAGCACAGATACGCAGTATTTT. It specifies CASTISGRSTDTQYF.

The chain combines TRBV15 with TRBJ2-6, with D unresolved. The V end lost 1 base, the J end lost 0 bases, and 7 bases lay between the germline ends. Germline V gene lookup returns CDR1 LNHNV and CDR2 YYDKDF (reference sequence). This CDR3 contains 16 residues. DNA for the CDR3: TGTGCCACCAGCAGAGGGGGAAGCTCTGGGGCCAACGTCCTGACTTTC. Translation: CATSRGGSSGANVLTF.

This clonotype was recorded many times. The chain couples TRBV29-1 to TRBJ1-2, with 7 bases fitting TRBD1. The germline V gene has CDR1 SQVTM and CDR2 ANQGSEA. This CDR3 has 13 amino acids. V dropped 4 bases and J dropped 0; count of bases not matched to a gene: 2. CDR3 sequence: CSVGQGANYGYTF. CDR3 DNA: TGCAGCGTTGGACAGGGAGCTAACTATGGCTACACCTTC.